This T cell receptor beta chain was identified during a study of blood T cells in healthy people across ages. Study-level findings and limits: Total diversity from one million sequenced T cells was likely underestimated.

With respect to this clonotype: No antigen is known for it.

A J-beta primer mix and a sample-barcoded 5' primer were used in a second PCR of roughly 6 to 11 cycles. Individual samples furnished no less than 2.5 million CDR3-containing paired-end reads apiece. TCRdb re-derived calls from the 5' RACE reads in MiXCR, one entry per CDR3 protein. The sample carries more than 750,000 distinct CDR3 sequences, roughly 29% recorded once. These data were also reused for a study on T cells of mothers and their children. That paper adds: Random nucleotides (2-4) and sample barcodes were added by the M1S primer used in the second PCR. The study obtained over 9 million TCR beta CDR3 reads per mother and about 3 million per child.

The sequence was obtained from a woman aged 40 to 50 in good health. Sequencing was carried out using blood.

CDR3 nucleotides: TGCGCCAGCAGCGAGGGGGACAGGGGTGGAAATGGCTACACCTTC. Residues: CASSEGDRGGNGYTF. The chain joins TRBV5-1 to TRBJ1-2; 10 positions match TRBD1. The germline V gene has CDR1 SGHRS and CDR2 YFSETQ. The CDR3 covers 15 residues. V lost 4 bases and J lost 6; bases outside the gene matches: 9.